This T cell receptor beta chain derives from a study of cytomegalovirus exposure and HLA in healthy donors. Of note for this clone: At the DNA level, this CDR3 is encoded by other sequences in the same sample as well.

The PCR employed 60 Vbeta primers together with 13 Jbeta primers. The repertoire was sequenced with immunoSEQ multiplex PCR; TCRdb's copy has only in-frame clones and lacks some. The table shows fewer than 30,000 clones, with 62% occurring only once. The sequenced sample was PBMCs. The sequence derives from a male donor in good health and CMV-seropositive.

This chain's CDR3 is CATSRSGRYQETQYF. DNA for the CDR3: TGTGCCACTAGCCGTAGTGGGAGGTACCAAGAGACCCAGTACTTC. The J gene is TRBJ2-5, the V gene TRBV19; TRBD2 might be the D (6 bases). The germline V gene encodes CDR1 LNHDA and CDR2 SQIVND (reference sequence). The CDR3 spans 15 residues. V lost 10 bases, J lost 0 bases, and 18 bases lay in between.